The entry that follows covers one T cell receptor (beta chain) sequence. Its specificity is not known. The assay was immunoSEQ multiplex PCR, and TCRdb's table has in-frame clones only and misses some. The profile shows about 130,000 clones, approximately 90% of them singletons. There are 15 residues in the CDR3. Germline CDR1 is LGHNA and CDR2 is YSLEER. V was shortened by 1 base and J by 6 bases, with 15 bases between the two germline ends. This sample was taken from a study of T cell responses to AZD1222 COVID-19 vaccine. Findings and caveats of the study: Regions 160-218 and 743-854 held dominance among vaccine-associated CD4 TCRs, which spanned spike. An increase in Spike-specific TCR breadth and depth was observed after two AZD1222 doses. Only a handful of AZD1222 recipients, six or seven in all, had baseline seropositivity.

The TCR originated in an adult in good health. Sequencing used peripheral blood, obtained on day 0 of AZD1222 vaccination. The chain links TRBV4-3 to TRBJ1-2; D not resolved. CDR3 nucleotide sequence: TGCGCCAGCAGCCAAGTATCCCGGGGTCATGATGGCTACACCTTC. Translated: CASSQVSRGHDGYTF.